This TCR beta chain was recovered during a study of sequential checkpoint blockade in melanoma. Study as a whole: Maintenance nivolumab came after either treatment sequence.

TCRdb keeps only in-frame clones here, not all; method: immunoSEQ multiplex PCR. There are under 20,000 clones in the sample; approximately 81% occur only once, and approximately 35% lies in the top ten. Specified treatment: randomized to nivolumab then ipilimumab (arm A) or the reverse (arm B). With 0 bases clipped from V and 1 base from J, the junction kept 8 bases outside the gene matches. Germline assignment: CDR1 LGHNA and CDR2 YSLEER. The CDR3 totals 18 residues. Sequenced material: CD8+ T cells sorted from blood (inferred from file names), taken from a patient given nivolumab and ipilimumab in sequence. The rearrangement joins TRBV4-3 to TRBJ2-3, with 9 bases identical to TRBD2. This clonotype was sampled from a human donor with melanoma. CDR3 region: CASSQDILAGYGTDTQYF. The CDR3 coding sequence is TGCGCCAGCAGCCAAGATATCCTAGCGGGATATGGCACAGATACGCAGTATTTT.